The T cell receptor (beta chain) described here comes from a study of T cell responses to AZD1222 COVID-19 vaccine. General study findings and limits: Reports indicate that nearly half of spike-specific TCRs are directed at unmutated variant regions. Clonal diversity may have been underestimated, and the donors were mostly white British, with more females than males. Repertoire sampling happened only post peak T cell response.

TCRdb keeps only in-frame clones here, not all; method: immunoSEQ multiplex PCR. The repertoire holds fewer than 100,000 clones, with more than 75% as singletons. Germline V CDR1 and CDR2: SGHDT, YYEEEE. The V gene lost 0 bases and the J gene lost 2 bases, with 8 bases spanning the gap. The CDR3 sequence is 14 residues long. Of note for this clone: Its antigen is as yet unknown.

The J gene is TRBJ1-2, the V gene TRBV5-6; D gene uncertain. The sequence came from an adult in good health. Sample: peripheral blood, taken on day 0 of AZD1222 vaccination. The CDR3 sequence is CASSLVGANYGYTF. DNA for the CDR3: TGTGCCAGCAGCTTGGTCGGAGCAAACTATGGCTACACCTTC.